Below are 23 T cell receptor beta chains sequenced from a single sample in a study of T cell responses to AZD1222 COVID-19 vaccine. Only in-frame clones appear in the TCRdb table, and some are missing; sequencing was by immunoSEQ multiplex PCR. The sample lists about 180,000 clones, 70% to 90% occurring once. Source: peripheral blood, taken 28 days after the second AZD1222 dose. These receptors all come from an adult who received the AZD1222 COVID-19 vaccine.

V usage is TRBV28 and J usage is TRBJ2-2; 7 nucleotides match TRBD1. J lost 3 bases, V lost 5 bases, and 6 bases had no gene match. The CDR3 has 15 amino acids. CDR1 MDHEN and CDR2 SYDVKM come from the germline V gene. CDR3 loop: CASSRDRVYTGELFF. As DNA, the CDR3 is TGTGCCAGCAGTCGCGACAGGGTGTACACCGGGGAGCTGTTTTTT. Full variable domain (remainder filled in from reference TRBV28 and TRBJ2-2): DVKVTQSSRYLVKRTGEKVFLECVQDMDHENMFWYRQDPGLGLRLIYFSYDVKMKEKGDIPEGYSVSREKKERFSLILESASTNQTSMYLCASSRDRVYTGELFFGEGSRLTVL.

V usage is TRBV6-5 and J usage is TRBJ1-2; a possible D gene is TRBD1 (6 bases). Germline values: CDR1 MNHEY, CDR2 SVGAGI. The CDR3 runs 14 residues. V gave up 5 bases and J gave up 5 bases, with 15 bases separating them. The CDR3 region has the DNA TGTGCCAGCAGTCCGGCCGACAGGACTTATGGCTACACCTTC. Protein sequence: CASSPADRTYGYTF.

The chain's CDR3 is CASSADRGLEKLFF. CDR3 bases: TGTGCCAGTAGCGCAGACAGGGGACTTGAAAAACTGTTTTTT. The rearrangement joins TRBV19 to TRBJ1-4, with 8 bases aligning to TRBD1. The CDR3 sequence is 14 residues long. V trimming: 6 bases; J trimming: 7 bases; junction bases outside the gene matches: 7. Germline loops: CDR1 LNHDA, CDR2 SQIVND (reference sequence).

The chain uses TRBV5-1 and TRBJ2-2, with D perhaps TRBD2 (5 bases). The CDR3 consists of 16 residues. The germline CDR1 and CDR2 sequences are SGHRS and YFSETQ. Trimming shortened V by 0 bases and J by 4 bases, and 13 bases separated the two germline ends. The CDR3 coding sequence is TGCGCCAGCAGCTTGGCGGGAACCCGGGGCACCGGGGAGCTGTTTTTT. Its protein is CASSLAGTRGTGELFF.

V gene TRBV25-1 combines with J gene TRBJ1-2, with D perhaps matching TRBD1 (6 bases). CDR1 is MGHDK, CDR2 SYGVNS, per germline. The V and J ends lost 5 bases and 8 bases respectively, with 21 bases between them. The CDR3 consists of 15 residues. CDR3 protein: CASSPVAGVLYGYTF. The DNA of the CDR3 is TGTGCCAGCAGTCCCGTGGCAGGGGTTCTTTACGGCTACACCTTC.

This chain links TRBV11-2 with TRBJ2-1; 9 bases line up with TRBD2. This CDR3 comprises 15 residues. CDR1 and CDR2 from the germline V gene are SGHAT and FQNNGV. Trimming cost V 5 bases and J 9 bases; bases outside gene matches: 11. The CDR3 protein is CASSPRLAEGVEQFF. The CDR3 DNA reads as TGTGCCAGCAGCCCCAGACTAGCGGAGGGTGTTGAGCAGTTCTTC.

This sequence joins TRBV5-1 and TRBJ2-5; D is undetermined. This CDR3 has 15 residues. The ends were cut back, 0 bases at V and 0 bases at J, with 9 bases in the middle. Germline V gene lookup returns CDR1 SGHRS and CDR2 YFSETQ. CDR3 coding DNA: TGCGCCAGCAGCTTGGCTGGTAGCTACCAAGAGACCCAGTACTTC. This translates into CASSLAGSYQETQYF.

The CDR3, as DNA: TGTGCCAGCAGCCAAGTACAGAGACGCAACGAGCAGTACTTC. Translation: CASSQVQRRNEQYF. The chain carries TRBV14 and TRBJ2-7; D is undetermined. The CDR3 runs to 14 residues. V was shortened by 1 base and J by 5 bases, with 12 bases between the two germline ends. Germline V lookup: CDR1 SGHDN, CDR2 FVKESK.

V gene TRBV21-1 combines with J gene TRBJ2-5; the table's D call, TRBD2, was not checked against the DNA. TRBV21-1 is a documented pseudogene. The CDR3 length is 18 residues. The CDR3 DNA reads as TGTGCCAGCAGCAAAGGGCCCCCGACTAGCGGGAGACCAGAGACCCAGTACTTC. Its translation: CASSKGPPTSGRPETQYF.

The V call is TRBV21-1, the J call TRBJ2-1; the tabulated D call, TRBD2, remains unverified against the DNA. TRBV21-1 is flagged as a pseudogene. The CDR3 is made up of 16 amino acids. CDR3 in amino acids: CASSTRLAGMYNEQFF. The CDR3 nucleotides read TGTGCCAGCAGCACTAGACTAGCGGGAATGTACAATGAGCAGTTCTTC.

This CDR3 reads CATSATGRGNTEAFF. CDR3 DNA sequence: TGTGCCACCAGTGCCACAGGTCGGGGGAACACTGAAGCTTTCTTT. The V call is TRBV24-1, the J call TRBJ1-1, with D tentatively TRBD1 (5 bases). CDR1 and CDR2 from the germline V gene are KGHDR and SFDVKD. This CDR3 has 15 amino acids. V lost 5 bases, J lost 1 base, and 13 bases lay in between.

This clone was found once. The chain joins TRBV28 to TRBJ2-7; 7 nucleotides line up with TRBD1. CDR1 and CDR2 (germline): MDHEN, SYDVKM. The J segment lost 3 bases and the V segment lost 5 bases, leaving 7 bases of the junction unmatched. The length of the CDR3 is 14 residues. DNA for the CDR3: TGTGCCAGCAGTCCCGGGACAGAACTCTACGAGCAGTACTTC. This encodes CASSPGTELYEQYF.

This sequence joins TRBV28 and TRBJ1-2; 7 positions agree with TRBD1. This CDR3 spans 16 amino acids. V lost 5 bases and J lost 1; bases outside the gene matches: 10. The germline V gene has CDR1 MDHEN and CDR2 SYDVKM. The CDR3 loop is CASSPFGTALNYGYTF. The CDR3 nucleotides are TGTGCCAGCAGTCCCTTTGGGACAGCTCTTAACTATGGCTACACCTTC.

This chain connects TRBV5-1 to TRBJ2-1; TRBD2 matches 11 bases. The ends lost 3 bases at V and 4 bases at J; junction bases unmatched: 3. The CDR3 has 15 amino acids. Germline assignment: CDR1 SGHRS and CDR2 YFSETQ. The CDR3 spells CASSSIAGGYNEQFF. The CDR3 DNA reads TGCGCCAGCAGCTCAATAGCGGGAGGGTACAATGAGCAGTTCTTC.

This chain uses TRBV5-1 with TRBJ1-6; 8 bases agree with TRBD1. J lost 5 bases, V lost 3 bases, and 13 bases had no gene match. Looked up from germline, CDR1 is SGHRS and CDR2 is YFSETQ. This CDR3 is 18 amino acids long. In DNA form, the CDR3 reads TGCGCCAGCAGCTCCCGGACAGGGCCGATGTCGGATAATTCACCCCTCCACTTT. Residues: CASSSRTGPMSDNSPLHF.

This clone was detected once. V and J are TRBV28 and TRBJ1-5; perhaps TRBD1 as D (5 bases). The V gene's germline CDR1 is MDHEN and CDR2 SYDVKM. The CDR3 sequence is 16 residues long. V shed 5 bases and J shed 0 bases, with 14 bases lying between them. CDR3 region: CASSVPQGYSNQPQHF. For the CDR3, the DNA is TGTGCCAGCAGTGTCCCTCAGGGATATAGCAATCAGCCCCAGCATTTT.

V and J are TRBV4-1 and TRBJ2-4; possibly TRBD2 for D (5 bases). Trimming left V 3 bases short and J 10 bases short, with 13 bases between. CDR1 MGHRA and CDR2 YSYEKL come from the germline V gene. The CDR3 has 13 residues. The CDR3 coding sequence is TGCGCCAGCAGCCAGCCGGGGAAGGAGATTCAGTACTTC. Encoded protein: CASSQPGKEIQYF.

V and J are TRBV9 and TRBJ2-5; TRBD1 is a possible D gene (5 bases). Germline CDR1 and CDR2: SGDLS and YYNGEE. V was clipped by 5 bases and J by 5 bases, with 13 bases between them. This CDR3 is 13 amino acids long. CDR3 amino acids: CASSTAGWETQYF. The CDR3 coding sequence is TGTGCCAGCAGTACCGCAGGGTGGGAGACCCAGTACTTC.

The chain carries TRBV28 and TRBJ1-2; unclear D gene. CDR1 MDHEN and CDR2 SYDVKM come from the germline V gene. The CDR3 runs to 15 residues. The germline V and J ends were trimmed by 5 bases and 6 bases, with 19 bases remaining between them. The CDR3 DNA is TGTGCCAGCAGTGTACCGACGGGCCTGACTAATGGCTACACCTTC. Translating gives CASSVPTGLTNGYTF.

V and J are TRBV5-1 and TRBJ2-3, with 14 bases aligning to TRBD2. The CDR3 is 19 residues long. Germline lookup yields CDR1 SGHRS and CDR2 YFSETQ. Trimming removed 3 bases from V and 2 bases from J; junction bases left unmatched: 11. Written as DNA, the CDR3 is TGCGCCAGCAGCTCCGGACTAGCGGGAGGTATCAGATTCACAGATACGCAGTATTTT. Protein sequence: CASSSGLAGGIRFTDTQYF.

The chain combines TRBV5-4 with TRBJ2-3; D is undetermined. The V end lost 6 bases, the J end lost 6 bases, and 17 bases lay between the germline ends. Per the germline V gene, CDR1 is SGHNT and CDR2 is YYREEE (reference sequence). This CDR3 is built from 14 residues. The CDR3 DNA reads TGTGCCAGCAACACAGATACTTGGTGGGATACGCAGTATTTT. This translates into CASNTDTWWDTQYF. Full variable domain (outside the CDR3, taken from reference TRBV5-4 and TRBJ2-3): ETGVTQSPTHLIKTRGQQVTLRCSSQSGHNTVSWYQQALGQGPQFIFQYYREEENGRGNFPPRFSGLQFPNYSSELNVNALELDDSALYLCASNTDTWWDTQYFGPGTRLTVL.

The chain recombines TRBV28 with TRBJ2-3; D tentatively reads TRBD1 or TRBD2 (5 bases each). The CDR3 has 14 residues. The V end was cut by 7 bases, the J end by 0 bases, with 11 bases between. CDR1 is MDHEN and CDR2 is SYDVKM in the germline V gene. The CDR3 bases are TGTGCCAGCACCCGTGGGGGTAGCACAGATACGCAGTATTTT. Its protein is CASTRGGSTDTQYF.

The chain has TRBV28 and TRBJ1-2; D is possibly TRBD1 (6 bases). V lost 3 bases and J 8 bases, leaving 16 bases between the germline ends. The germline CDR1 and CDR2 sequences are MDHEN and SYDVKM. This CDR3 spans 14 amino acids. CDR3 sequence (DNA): TGTGCCAGCAGTTTTGTGGAGGGGGGTGGCGGCTACACCTTC. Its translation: CASSFVEGGGGYTF.